The entry below describes one T cell receptor (beta chain). This sample was included in a study of T cell changes during pregnancy in multiple sclerosis. Libraries were prepared by immunoSEQ multiplex PCR; TCRdb keeps only in-frame clonotypes and omits some of them. The sample includes approximately 60,000 clones, around nine tenths of them seen just once. This CDR3 comprises 15 residues. From germline, CDR1 is MNHEY and CDR2 SVGAGI. The V gene lost 5 bases and the J gene lost 2 bases, with 15 bases spanning the gap. V and J are TRBV6-5 and TRBJ1-1; D is possibly TRBD1 (5 bases). The sequence came from a female donor with multiple sclerosis, enrolled in a pregnancy study. The starting material was peripheral blood, obtained before pregnancy. Written as DNA, the CDR3 is TGTGCCAGCAGTCCGGCCGGGGGGATCAACACTGAAGCTTTCTTT. This encodes CASSPAGGINTEAFF.